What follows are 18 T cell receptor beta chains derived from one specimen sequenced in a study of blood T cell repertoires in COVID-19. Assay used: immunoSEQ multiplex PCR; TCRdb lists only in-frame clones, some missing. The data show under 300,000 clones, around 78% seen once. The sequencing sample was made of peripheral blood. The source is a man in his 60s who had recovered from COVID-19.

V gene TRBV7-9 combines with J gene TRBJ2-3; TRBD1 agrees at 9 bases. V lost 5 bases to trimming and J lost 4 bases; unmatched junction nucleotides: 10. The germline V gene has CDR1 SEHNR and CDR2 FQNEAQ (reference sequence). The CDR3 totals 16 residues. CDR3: CASSMAGQGWSDTQYF. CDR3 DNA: TGTGCCAGCAGCATGGCGGGACAGGGATGGTCAGATACGCAGTATTTT.

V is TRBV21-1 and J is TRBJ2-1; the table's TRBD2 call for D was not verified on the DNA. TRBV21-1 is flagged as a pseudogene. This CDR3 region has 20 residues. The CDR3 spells CASSLTGGSSGRAGFHEQFF. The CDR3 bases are TGTGCCAGCAGCCTGACAGGGGGCTCCAGCGGGAGGGCCGGTTTCCATGAGCAGTTCTTC.

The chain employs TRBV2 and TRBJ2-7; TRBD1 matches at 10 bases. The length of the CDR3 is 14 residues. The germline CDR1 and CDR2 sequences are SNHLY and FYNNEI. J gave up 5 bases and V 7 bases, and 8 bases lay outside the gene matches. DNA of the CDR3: TGTGCCAGCAAAGACAGGGGGCAGAAGGACGAGCAGTACTTC. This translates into CASKDRGQKDEQYF.

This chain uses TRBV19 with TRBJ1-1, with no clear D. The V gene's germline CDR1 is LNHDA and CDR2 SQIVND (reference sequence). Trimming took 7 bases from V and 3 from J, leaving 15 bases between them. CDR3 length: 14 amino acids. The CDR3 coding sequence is TGTGCCAGTATCCTAGGCGGGAAGGACACTGAAGCTTTCTTT. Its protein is CASILGGKDTEAFF.

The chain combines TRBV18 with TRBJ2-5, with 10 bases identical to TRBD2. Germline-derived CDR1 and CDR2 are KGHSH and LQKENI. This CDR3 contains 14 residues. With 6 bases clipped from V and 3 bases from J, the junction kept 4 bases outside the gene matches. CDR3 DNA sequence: TGTGCCAGCTCGCCGGGACTAGCGAAAGAGACCCAGTACTTC. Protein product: CASSPGLAKETQYF. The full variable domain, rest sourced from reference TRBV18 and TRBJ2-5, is NAGVMQNPRHLVRRRGQEARLRCSPMKGHSHVYWYRQLPEEGLKFMVYLQKENIIDESGMPKERFSAEFPKEGPSILRIQQVVRGDSAAYFCASSPGLAKETQYFGPGTRLLVL.

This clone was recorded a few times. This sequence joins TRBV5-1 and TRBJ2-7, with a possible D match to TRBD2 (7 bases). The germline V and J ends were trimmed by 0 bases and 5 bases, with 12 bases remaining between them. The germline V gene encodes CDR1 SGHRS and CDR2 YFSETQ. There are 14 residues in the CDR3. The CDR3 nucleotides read TGCGCCAGCAGCTTGGTTGGCGGGGGCCACGAGCAGTACTTC. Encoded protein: CASSLVGGGHEQYF.

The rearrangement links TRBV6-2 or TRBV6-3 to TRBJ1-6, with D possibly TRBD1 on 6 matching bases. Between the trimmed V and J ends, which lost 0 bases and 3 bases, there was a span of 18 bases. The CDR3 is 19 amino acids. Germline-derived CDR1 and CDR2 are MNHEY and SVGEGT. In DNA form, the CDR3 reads TGTGCCAGCAGTTACTCGATTGGGGCAGGGGAACGCTATAATTCACCCCTCCACTTT. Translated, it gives CASSYSIGAGERYNSPLHF.

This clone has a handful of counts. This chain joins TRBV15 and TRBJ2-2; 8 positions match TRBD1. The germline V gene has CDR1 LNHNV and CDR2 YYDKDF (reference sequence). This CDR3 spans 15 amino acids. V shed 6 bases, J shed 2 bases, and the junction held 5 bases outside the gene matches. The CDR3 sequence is CATRFGQGNTGELFF. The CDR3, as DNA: TGTGCCACCAGGTTCGGACAGGGTAACACCGGGGAGCTGTTTTTT.

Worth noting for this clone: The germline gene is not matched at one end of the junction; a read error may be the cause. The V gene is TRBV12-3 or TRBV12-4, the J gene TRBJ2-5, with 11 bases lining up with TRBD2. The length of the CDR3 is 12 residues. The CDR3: CASSKTSGDKHF. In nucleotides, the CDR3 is TGTGCCAGCAGTAAGACTAGCGGGGATAAGCACTTC.

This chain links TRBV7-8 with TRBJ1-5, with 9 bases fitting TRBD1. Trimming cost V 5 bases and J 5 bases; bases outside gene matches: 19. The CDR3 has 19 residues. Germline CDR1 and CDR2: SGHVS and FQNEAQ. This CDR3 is CASSLGPLSGTGRDQPQHF. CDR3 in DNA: TGTGCCAGCAGCCTCGGTCCCCTCTCCGGGACAGGGAGAGATCAGCCCCAGCATTTT.

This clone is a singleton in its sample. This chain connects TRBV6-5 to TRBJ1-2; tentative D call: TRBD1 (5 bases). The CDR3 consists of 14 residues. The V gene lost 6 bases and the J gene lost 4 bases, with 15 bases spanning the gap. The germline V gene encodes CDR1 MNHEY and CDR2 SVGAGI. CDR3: CASRGQGGPYGYTF. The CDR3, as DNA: TGTGCCAGCAGGGGGCAGGGAGGACCCTATGGCTACACCTTC.

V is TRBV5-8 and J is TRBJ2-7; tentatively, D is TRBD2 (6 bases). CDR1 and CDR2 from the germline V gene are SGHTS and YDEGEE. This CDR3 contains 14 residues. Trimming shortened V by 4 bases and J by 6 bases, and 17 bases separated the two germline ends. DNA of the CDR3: TGTGCCAGCAGCCCAATCGGAGGGGTCGGCGAGCAGTACTTC. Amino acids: CASSPIGGVGEQYF.

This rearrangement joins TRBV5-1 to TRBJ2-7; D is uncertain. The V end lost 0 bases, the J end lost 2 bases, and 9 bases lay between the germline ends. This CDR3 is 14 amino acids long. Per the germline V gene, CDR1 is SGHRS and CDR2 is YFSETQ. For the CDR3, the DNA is TGCGCCAGCAGCTTGGGCAGGCCCACCTACGAGCAGTACTTC. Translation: CASSLGRPTYEQYF.

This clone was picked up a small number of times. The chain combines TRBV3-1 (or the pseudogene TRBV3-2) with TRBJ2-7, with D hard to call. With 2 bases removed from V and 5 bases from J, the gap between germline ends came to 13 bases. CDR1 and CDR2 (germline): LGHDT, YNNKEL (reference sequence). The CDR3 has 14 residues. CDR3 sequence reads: CASSQSGLENEQYF. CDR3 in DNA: TGTGCCAGCAGCCAATCCGGGTTGGAGAACGAGCAGTACTTC.

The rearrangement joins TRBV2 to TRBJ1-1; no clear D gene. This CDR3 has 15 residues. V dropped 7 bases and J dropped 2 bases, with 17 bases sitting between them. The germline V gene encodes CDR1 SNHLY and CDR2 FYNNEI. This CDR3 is CASTAEGGFNTEAFF. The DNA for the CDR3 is TGTGCCAGCACCGCCGAAGGAGGGTTCAACACTGAAGCTTTCTTT.

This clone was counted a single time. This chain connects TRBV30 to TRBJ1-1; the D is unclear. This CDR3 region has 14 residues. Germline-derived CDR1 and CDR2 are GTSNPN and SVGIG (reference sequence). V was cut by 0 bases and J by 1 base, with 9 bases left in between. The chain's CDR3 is CAWSVRRGNTEAFF. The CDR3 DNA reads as TGTGCCTGGAGTGTACGCCGAGGGAACACTGAAGCTTTCTTT. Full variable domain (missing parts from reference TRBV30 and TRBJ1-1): SQTIHQWPATLVQPVGSPLSLECTVEGTSNPNLYWYRQAAGRGLQLLFYSVGIGQISSEVPQNLSASRPQDRQFILSSKKLLLSDSGFYLCAWSVRRGNTEAFFGQGTRLTVV.

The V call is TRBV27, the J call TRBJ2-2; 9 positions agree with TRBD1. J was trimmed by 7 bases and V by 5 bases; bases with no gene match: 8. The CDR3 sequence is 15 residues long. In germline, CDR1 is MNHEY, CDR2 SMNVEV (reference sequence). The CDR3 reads CASSLQGARVGELFF. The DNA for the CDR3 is TGTGCCAGCAGTCTACAGGGGGCGCGCGTCGGGGAGCTGTTTTTT.

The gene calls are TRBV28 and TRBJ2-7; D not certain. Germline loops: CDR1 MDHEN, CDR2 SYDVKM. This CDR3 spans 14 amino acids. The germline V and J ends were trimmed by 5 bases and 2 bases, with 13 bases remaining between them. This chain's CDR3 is CASSTPNSAYEQYF. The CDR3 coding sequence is TGTGCCAGCAGTACACCCAACAGTGCCTACGAGCAGTACTTC.